These 23 T cell receptor beta chains originate from one sample sequenced in a study of blood T cell repertoires in COVID-19. Only in-frame clones appear in the TCRdb table, and some are missing; sequencing was by immunoSEQ multiplex PCR. Of some 300,000 clones in the sample, 90% were seen once. Sequencing was carried out using PBMCs or T cells enriched from blood (not recorded which). The receptor source for this set is a woman aged 25 to 39 who had been exposed to COVID-19.

This clone turned up a few times. This rearrangement joins TRBV7-3 to TRBJ1-2, with 11 nucleotides matching TRBD1. CDR3 length equals 19 residues. The V and J ends lost 4 bases and 1 base, in that order; junction bases with no gene match: 14. Germline-derived CDR1 and CDR2 are SGHTA and FQGTGA. CDR3 sequence (DNA): TGTGCCAGCAGCTCATATCCCGGACAGGGGGCCGATATTAACTATGGCTACACCTTC. This gives the protein CASSSYPGQGADINYGYTF.

V usage is TRBV5-1 and J usage is TRBJ2-5, with D possibly TRBD1 on 5 matching bases. Trimming removed 0 bases at V and 7 bases at J, with 13 bases between. Germline-derived CDR1 and CDR2 are SGHRS and YFSETQ. The CDR3 runs to 14 residues. DNA of the CDR3: TGCGCCAGCAGCTTGGAGTCGTTAAGGGGGACCCAGTACTTC. This codes for CASSLESLRGTQYF.

The chain combines TRBV5-1 with TRBJ1-5; TRBD1 agrees at 9 bases. The CDR3 runs 13 residues. Germline-derived CDR1 and CDR2 are SGHRS and YFSETQ. After removal of 3 bases from V and 5 bases from J, the junction contained 0 bases not matched to a gene. In DNA, the CDR3 is TGCGCCAGCAGCTGGACAGGGGATCAGCCCCAGCATTTT. This encodes CASSWTGDQPQHF.

The chain couples TRBV3-1 (or the pseudogene TRBV3-2) to TRBJ2-7; D is possibly TRBD1 (6 bases). Germline-derived CDR1 and CDR2 are LGHDT and YNNKEL (reference sequence). There are 12 residues in the CDR3. Deletions cut 6 bases from V and 4 bases from J, with 10 bases between. The CDR3 DNA reads TGTGCCAGCAGAGGGACACCTTACGAGCAGTACTTC. Translation gives CASRGTPYEQYF.

J is TRBJ2-2 and V is TRBV7-6; 7 bases are shared with TRBD2. CDR1 and CDR2 (germline): SGHVS, FNYEAQ. CDR3 length: 17 amino acids. V lost 1 base, J lost 2 bases, and 7 bases stayed unmatched. The CDR3 DNA reads TGTGCCAGCAGCTTAGTAGTCCGGGACTATAACACCGGGGAGCTGTTTTTT. Protein: CASSLVVRDYNTGELFF.

V and J are TRBV9 and TRBJ2-2; 7 bases agree with TRBD1. This CDR3 has 18 residues. CDR1 is SGDLS, CDR2 YYNGEE, per germline. With 2 bases clipped from V and 4 bases from J, the junction kept 14 bases outside the gene matches. The chain's CDR3 is CASSVLNRGLRVTGELFF. The CDR3, as DNA: TGTGCCAGCAGCGTCCTGAACAGGGGTCTTCGTGTCACCGGGGAGCTGTTTTTT.

This chain uses TRBV7-2 with TRBJ2-7, with TRBD1 identical over 8 bases. V lost 0 bases and J lost 1; bases outside the gene matches: 11. Germline CDR1 reads SGHTA; CDR2 reads FQGNSA. The CDR3 has 18 amino acids. CDR3 amino acids: CASSLAGSSGGFSYEQYF. The CDR3 region has the DNA TGTGCCAGCAGCTTAGCGGGAAGTTCAGGGGGCTTTTCCTACGAGCAGTACTTC.

A single count supports this clone. The genes are TRBV5-1 and TRBJ2-1; D may be TRBD1 (5 bases). The CDR3 length is 15 residues. The V gene's germline CDR1 is SGHRS and CDR2 YFSETQ. The V and J ends lost 0 bases and 1 base respectively, with 8 bases between them. The CDR3 region is CASSLGQISYNEQFF. The CDR3 DNA reads as TGCGCCAGCAGCTTGGGACAGATTTCCTACAATGAGCAGTTCTTC.

The chain carries TRBV5-1 and TRBJ1-2; D call uncertain. The CDR3 runs to 14 residues. Per germline, CDR1 SGHRS and CDR2 YFSETQ. Trimming removed 4 bases at V and 3 bases at J, with 13 bases between. CDR3 region: CASSVQAGDYGYTF. CDR3 DNA sequence: TGCGCCAGCAGCGTCCAGGCGGGAGACTATGGCTACACCTTC.

The V call is TRBV5-4, the J call TRBJ1-1; 10 nucleotides align to TRBD1. The CDR3 covers 15 residues. V lost 3 bases to trimming and J lost 1 base; unmatched junction nucleotides: 3. CDR1 and CDR2 from the germline V gene are SGHNT and YYREEE (reference sequence). The CDR3 DNA follows: TGTGCCAGCAGCTCGCGGGACAGGGGGAACACTGAAGCTTTCTTT. Its translation is CASSSRDRGNTEAFF.

This clone was picked up one time. CDR3 DNA: TGTGCCAGCAGCCCTGGGACAGGGGGCGATGAGCAGTTCTTC. It translates to CASSPGTGGDEQFF. The V and J genes are TRBV6-4 and TRBJ2-1; TRBD1 aligns across 12 bases. The CDR3 loop spans 14 amino acids. Germline trimming cut 6 bases from V and 8 bases from J; bases unmatched to any gene: 5. The V gene's germline CDR1 is MRHNA and CDR2 SNTAGT.

The chain recombines TRBV2 with TRBJ1-2; no firm D call. The CDR3 runs to 14 residues. The germline V gene has CDR1 SNHLY and CDR2 FYNNEI. V was shortened by 3 bases and J by 5 bases, with 13 bases between the two germline ends. The CDR3 DNA follows: TGTGCCAGCAGTGACCGGGGAGGCCCATATGGCTACACCTTC. This gives the protein CASSDRGGPYGYTF.

Only a few counts were recorded for this clone. CDR3 sequence reads: CASSLMVEGSGNTIYF. CDR3 nucleotide sequence: TGCGCCAGCAGCCTCATGGTTGAGGGAAGCGGAAACACCATATATTTT. This chain uses TRBV5-1 with TRBJ1-3; no clear D gene. V gave up 4 bases and J gave up 4 bases, with 18 bases separating them. The CDR3 has 16 amino acids. CDR1 is SGHRS and CDR2 is YFSETQ in the germline V gene.

The chain links TRBV6-1 to TRBJ1-2; TRBD1 matches at 7 bases. Per germline, CDR1 MNHNS and CDR2 SASEGT. J was trimmed by 6 bases and V by 3 bases; bases with no gene match: 4. This CDR3 region has 13 residues. The CDR3 region is CASSDDRVDGYTF. The DNA of the CDR3 is TGTGCCAGCAGTGATGACAGGGTTGATGGCTACACCTTC.

The table lists this clone with many counts. The rearrangement joins TRBV10-3 to TRBJ1-1, with TRBD1 identical over 9 bases. The CDR3 runs to 14 residues. The ends lost 6 bases at V and 5 bases at J; junction bases unmatched: 7. CDR1 is ENHRY and CDR2 is SYGVKD in the germline V gene. The chain's CDR3 is CAISPGQGETEAFF. DNA of the CDR3: TGTGCCATCAGCCCGGGACAGGGAGAAACTGAAGCTTTCTTT.

The chain combines TRBV7-2 with TRBJ1-6, with 9 bases matching TRBD1. The CDR3 is made up of 14 amino acids. Germline V CDR1 and CDR2: SGHTA, FQGNSA. With 7 bases clipped from V and 8 bases from J, the junction kept 6 bases outside the gene matches. The chain's CDR3 is CASNSDRGYSPLHF. CDR3 nucleotides: TGTGCCAGCAACAGCGACAGGGGGTATTCACCCCTCCACTTT.

The rearrangement uses TRBV10-1 and TRBJ2-7; D unclear. Per the germline V gene, CDR1 is WNHNN and CDR2 is SYGVQD (reference sequence). Deletions cut 8 bases from V and 5 bases from J, with 13 bases between. This CDR3 has 12 amino acids. The CDR3 DNA is TGCGCCAGCGAGACACCCTGGGACGAGCAGTACTTC. The encoded protein is CASETPWDEQYF.

CDR3 sequence reads: CATKTGLGTEAFF. The CDR3, as DNA: TGTGCCACCAAAACAGGGTTGGGCACTGAAGCTTTCTTT. The chain recombines TRBV15 with TRBJ1-1; D might be TRBD1 (6 bases). This CDR3 has 13 residues. V was trimmed by 7 bases and J by 4 bases, leaving 13 bases between them. CDR1 and CDR2 from the germline V gene are LNHNV and YYDKDF (reference sequence).

The chain uses TRBV5-5 and TRBJ2-3; D uncertain. The germline V gene has CDR1 SGHKS and CDR2 YYEKEE (reference sequence). This CDR3 is built from 14 residues. Trimming stripped 1 base from V and 2 bases from J, with 8 bases between. CDR3 region: CASSLLPVTDTQYF. CDR3 bases: TGTGCCAGCAGCTTGTTGCCGGTCACAGATACGCAGTATTTT.

V and J are TRBV27 and TRBJ1-2; 9 bases are a match to TRBD1. The CDR3 totals 16 residues. The germline V gene encodes CDR1 MNHEY and CDR2 SMNVEV (reference sequence). V was clipped by 3 bases and J by 1 base; unmatched bases: 6. CDR3 sequence: CASSLLGDRDNYGYTF. The CDR3 DNA sequence: TGTGCCAGCAGTTTGCTCGGGGACAGGGATAACTATGGCTACACCTTC.

This rearrangement joins TRBV7-8 to TRBJ1-1; D unresolved. This CDR3 contains 15 residues. V lost 0 bases, J lost 1 base, and 9 bases lay in between. The V gene's germline CDR1 is SGHVS and CDR2 FQNEAQ. The CDR3 DNA is TGTGCCAGCAGCTTAGCGCTCCCGGGGAACACTGAAGCTTTCTTT. Amino acids: CASSLALPGNTEAFF. Together with reference TRBV7-8 and TRBJ1-1, the CDR3 gives the full variable domain: GAGVSQSPRYKVAKRGQDVALRCDPISGHVSLFWYQQALGQGPEFLTYFQNEAQLDKSGLPSDRFFAERPEGSVSTLKIQRTQQEDSAVYLCASSLALPGNTEAFFGQGTRLTVV.

J is TRBJ1-5 and V is TRBV30, with a weak D call TRBD1 (6 bases). V was clipped by 4 bases and J by 3 bases, with 10 bases between them. CDR3 length: 13 amino acids. The V gene's germline CDR1 is GTSNPN and CDR2 SVGIG (reference sequence). Here the CDR3 reads CAWTGQYNQPQHF. For the CDR3, the DNA is TGTGCCTGGACCGGACAGTACAATCAGCCCCAGCATTTT.

V and J are TRBV9 and TRBJ1-1; unclear D gene. This CDR3 comprises 14 residues. Germline assignment: CDR1 SGDLS and CDR2 YYNGEE. Deletions cut 3 bases from V and 2 bases from J, with 11 bases between. CDR3 sequence (DNA): TGTGCCAGCAGCGCGGGGAATGATAACACTGAAGCTTTCTTT. This translates into CASSAGNDNTEAFF.